This T cell receptor (beta chain) was found in a study of siplizumab effects on memory and regulatory T cells. Study-wide results and caveats: There was no confirmation of the suppressive function of proliferating Tregs from siplizumab cultures. Naive T cells appeared more varied than memory cells and looked like key alloresponse contributors.

The CDR3 length is 16 residues. In germline, CDR1 is KGHSH, CDR2 LQKENI. V was clipped by 2 bases and J by 3 bases; unmatched bases: 7. Concerning this clone: The target antigen is unknown.

Per sample, about 10^5 TCR templates underwent assay. Clones were sequenced by immunoSEQ multiplex PCR, and TCRdb holds only the in-frame ones, with some missing. The sample lists about 120,000 clones; around 94% were seen once. This TCR came from a human donor in good health. Sequencing input: non-Treg CD4+ T cells sorted from blood. The genes are TRBV18 and TRBJ2-3; TRBD2 matches at 8 bases. The CDR3 loop is CASSPLAGGETDTQYF. The CDR3 nucleotides are TGTGCCAGCTCACCATTGGCGGGAGGAGAGACAGATACGCAGTATTTT.